This T cell receptor (beta chain) was sequenced in a study of T cell responses to AZD1222 COVID-19 vaccine. The wider study: Second-dose groups at about 4 or about 12 weeks were pooled.

Sequenced by immunoSEQ multiplex PCR; TCRdb stores in-frame clones only, minus some. Of 90,000 to 150,000 clones listed, about 89% are singletons. Trimming removed 0 bases at V and 1 base at J, with 10 bases between. CDR3 size: 15 residues. From germline, CDR1 is MNHNY and CDR2 SVGAGI (reference sequence). This sample comprised peripheral blood, obtained on day 0 of AZD1222 vaccination. The TCR sequence derives from an adult in good health. The V call is TRBV6-6, the J call TRBJ2-7; D gene uncertain. The CDR3 reads CASSYSSAASYEQYF. The CDR3 coding sequence is TGTGCCAGCAGTTACTCTTCGGCCGCTTCCTACGAGCAGTACTTC.